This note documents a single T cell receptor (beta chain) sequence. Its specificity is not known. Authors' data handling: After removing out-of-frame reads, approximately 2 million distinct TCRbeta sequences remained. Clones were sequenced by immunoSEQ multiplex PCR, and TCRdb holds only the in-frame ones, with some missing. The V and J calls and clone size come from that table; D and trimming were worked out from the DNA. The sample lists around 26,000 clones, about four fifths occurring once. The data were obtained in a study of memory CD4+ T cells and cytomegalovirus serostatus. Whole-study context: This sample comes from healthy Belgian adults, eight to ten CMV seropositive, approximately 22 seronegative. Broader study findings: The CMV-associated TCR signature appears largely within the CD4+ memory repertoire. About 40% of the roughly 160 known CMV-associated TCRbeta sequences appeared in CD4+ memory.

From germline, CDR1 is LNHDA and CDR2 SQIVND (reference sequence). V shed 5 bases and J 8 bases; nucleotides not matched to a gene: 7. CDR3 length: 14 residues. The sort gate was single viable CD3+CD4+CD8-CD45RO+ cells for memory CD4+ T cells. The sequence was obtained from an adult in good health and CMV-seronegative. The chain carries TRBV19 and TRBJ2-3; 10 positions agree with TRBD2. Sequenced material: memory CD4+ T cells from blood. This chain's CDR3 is CASSPQRGGGTQYF. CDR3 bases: TGTGCCAGTAGTCCCCAGCGGGGGGGTGGTACGCAGTATTTT.